These 2 T cell receptor beta chains originate from one sample sequenced in a study of cytomegalovirus exposure and HLA in healthy donors. The PCR employed 60 Vbeta primers together with 13 Jbeta primers. The method was immunoSEQ multiplex PCR; TCRdb's version includes in-frame clones alone and lacks a portion of them. The sample shows roughly 140,000 clones, over 70% of them seen only once. The sample was PBMCs. Every receptor here comes from a male donor in good health and CMV-seronegative.

The chain has TRBV25-1 and TRBJ2-1; TRBD2 aligns across 7 bases. Germline CDR1 is MGHDK and CDR2 is SYGVNS. CDR3 length equals 16 residues. The ends lost 4 bases at V and 9 bases at J; junction bases unmatched: 15. The CDR3 protein is CASSGSSGNHGGEQFF. CDR3 bases: TGTGCCAGCAGTGGTTCTAGCGGTAACCATGGCGGTGAGCAGTTCTTC. Variable domain in full (rest from reference TRBV25-1 and TRBJ2-1): EADIYQTPRYLVIGTGKKITLECSQTMGHDKMYWYQQDPGMELHLIHYSYGVNSTEKGDLSSESTVSRIRTEHFPLTLESARPSHTSQYLCASSGSSGNHGGEQFFGPGTRLTVL.

The chain combines TRBV7-9 with TRBJ1-6; no reliable D call. The CDR3 contains 10 residues. Germline values: CDR1 SEHNR, CDR2 FQNEAQ (reference sequence). V was pared by 5 bases and J by 12 bases, with 5 bases between. The CDR3 DNA follows: TGTGCCAGCAGCGAACAACCCCTCCACTTT. Protein sequence: CASSEQPLHF.